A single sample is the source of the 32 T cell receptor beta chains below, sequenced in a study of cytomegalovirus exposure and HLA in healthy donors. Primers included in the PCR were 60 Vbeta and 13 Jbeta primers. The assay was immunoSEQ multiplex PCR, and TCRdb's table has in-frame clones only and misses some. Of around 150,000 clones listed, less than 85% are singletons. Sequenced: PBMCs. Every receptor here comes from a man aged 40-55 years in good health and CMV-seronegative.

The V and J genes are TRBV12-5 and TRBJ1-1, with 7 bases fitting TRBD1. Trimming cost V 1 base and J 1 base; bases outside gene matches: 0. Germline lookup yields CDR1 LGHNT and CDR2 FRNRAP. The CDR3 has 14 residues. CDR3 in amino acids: CASGLGTGNTEAFF. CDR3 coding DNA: TGTGCTAGTGGTTTGGGGACAGGGAACACTGAAGCTTTCTTT.

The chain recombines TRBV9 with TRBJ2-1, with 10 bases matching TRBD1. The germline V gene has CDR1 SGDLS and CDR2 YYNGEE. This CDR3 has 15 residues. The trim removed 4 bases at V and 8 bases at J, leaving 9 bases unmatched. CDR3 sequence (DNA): TGTGCCAGCAGCAAAAGACAGGGGGCTGACCATGAGCAGTTCTTC. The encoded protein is CASSKRQGADHEQFF.

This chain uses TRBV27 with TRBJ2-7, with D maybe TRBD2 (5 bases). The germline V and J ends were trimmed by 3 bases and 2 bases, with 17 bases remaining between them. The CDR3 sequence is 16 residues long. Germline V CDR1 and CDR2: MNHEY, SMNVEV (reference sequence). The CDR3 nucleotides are TGTGCCAGCAGTTTGAGGGTCGGTGGGGTTACCTACGAGCAGTACTTC. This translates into CASSLRVGGVTYEQYF.

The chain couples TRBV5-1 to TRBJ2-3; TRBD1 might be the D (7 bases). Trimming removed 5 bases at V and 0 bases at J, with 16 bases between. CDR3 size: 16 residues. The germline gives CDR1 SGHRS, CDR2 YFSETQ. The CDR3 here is CASSSQGTSSTDTQYF. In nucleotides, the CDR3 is TGCGCCAGCAGTTCACAGGGGACTTCTAGCACAGATACGCAGTATTTT. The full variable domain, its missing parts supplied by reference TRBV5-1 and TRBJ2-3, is KAGVTQTPRYLIKTRGQQVTLSCSPISGHRSVSWYQQTPGQGLQFLFEYFSETQRNKGNFPGRFSGRQFSNSRSEMNVSTLELGDSALYLCASSSQGTSSTDTQYFGPGTRLTVL.

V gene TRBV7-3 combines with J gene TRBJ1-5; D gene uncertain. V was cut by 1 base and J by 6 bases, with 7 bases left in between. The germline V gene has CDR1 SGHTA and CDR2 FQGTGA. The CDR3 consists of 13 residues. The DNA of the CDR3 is TGTGCCAGCAGCTTAAATCCCGGTCAGCCCCAGCATTTT. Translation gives CASSLNPGQPQHF.

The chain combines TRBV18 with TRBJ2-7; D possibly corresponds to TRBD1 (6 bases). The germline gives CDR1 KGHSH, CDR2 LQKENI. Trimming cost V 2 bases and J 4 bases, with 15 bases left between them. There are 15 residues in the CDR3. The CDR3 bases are TGTGCCAGCTCACCAGCAGGGGCCACCCCATACGAGCAGTACTTC. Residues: CASSPAGATPYEQYF. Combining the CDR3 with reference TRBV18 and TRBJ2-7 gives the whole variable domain NAGVMQNPRHLVRRRGQEARLRCSPMKGHSHVYWYRQLPEEGLKFMVYLQKENIIDESGMPKERFSAEFPKEGPSILRIQQVVRGDSAAYFCASSPAGATPYEQYFGPGTRLTVT.

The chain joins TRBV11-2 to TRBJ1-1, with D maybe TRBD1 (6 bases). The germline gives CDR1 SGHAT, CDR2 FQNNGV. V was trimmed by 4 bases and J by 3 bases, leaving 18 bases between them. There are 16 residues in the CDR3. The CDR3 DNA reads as TGTGCCAGCAGCTCCGCAACAGGGACGGTGGACACTGAAGCTTTCTTT. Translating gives CASSSATGTVDTEAFF.

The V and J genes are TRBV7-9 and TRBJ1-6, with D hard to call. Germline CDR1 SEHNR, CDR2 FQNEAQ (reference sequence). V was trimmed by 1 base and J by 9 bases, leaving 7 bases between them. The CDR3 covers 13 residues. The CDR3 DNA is TGTGCCAGCAGCTTAGGGGAGGTTTCACCCCTCCACTTT. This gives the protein CASSLGEVSPLHF.

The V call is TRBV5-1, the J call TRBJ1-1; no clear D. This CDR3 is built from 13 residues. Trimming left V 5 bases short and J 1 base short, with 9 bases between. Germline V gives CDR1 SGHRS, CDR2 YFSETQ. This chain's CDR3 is CASRNQENTEAFF. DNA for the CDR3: TGCGCCAGCAGAAATCAGGAGAACACTGAAGCTTTCTTT.

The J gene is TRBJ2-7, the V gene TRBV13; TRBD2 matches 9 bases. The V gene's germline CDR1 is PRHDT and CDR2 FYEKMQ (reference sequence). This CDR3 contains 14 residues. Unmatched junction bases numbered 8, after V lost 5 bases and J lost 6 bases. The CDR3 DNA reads TGTGCCAGCAGCATTAGCGGGAGCGGGGCCGAGCAGTACTTC. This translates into CASSISGSGAEQYF.

This CDR3 reads CASSPTGSWTEAFF. CDR3 in DNA: TGTGCCAGCTCCCCGACAGGGAGCTGGACTGAAGCTTTCTTT. The V call is TRBV28, the J call TRBJ1-1; the match to TRBD1 covers 7 bases. Germline V CDR1 and CDR2: MDHEN, SYDVKM. J lost 5 bases, V lost 8 bases, and 11 bases had no gene match. The CDR3 runs to 14 residues.

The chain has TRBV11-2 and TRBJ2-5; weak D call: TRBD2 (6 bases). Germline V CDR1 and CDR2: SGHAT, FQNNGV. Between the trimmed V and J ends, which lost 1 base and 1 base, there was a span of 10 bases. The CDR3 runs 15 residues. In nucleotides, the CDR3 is TGTGCCAGCAGCTTAGTGGTGGGACTCCAAGAGACCCAGTACTTC. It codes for CASSLVVGLQETQYF.

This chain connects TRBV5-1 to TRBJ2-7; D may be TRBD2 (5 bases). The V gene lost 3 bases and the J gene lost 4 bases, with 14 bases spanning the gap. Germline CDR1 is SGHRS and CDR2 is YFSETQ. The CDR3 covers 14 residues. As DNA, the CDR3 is TGCGCCAGCAGCTGGAGCGGACGGGGATACGAGCAGTACTTC. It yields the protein CASSWSGRGYEQYF. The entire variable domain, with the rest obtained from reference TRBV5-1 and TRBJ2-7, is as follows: KAGVTQTPRYLIKTRGQQVTLSCSPISGHRSVSWYQQTPGQGLQFLFEYFSETQRNKGNFPGRFSGRQFSNSRSEMNVSTLELGDSALYLCASSWSGRGYEQYFGPGTRLTVT.

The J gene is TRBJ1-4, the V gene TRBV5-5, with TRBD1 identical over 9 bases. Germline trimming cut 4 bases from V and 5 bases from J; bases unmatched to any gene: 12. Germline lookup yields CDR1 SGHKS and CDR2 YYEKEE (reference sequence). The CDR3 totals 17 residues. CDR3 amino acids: CASSLGHTGGWNEKLFF. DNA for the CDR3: TGTGCCAGCAGCCTTGGACATACAGGGGGCTGGAATGAAAAACTGTTTTTT.

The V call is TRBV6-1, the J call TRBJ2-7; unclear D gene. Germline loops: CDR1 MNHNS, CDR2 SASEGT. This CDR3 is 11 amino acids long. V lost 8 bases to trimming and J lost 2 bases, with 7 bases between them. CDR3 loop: CASGLPYEQYF. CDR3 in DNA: TGTGCCAGCGGGCTGCCCTACGAGCAGTACTTC.

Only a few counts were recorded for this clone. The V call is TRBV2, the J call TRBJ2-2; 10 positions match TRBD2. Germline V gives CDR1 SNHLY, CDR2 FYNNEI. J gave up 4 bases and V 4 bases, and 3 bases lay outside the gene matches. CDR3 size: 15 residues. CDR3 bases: TGTGCCAGCAGTGCCCTAGCGGGAGTCACCGGGGAGCTGTTTTTT. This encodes CASSALAGVTGELFF.

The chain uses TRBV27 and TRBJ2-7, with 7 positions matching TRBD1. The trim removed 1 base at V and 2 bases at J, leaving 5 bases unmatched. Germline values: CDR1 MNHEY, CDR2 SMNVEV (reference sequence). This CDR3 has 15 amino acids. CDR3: CASSLWTGGPYEQYF. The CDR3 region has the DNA TGTGCCAGCAGTTTATGGACAGGCGGTCCCTACGAGCAGTACTTC.

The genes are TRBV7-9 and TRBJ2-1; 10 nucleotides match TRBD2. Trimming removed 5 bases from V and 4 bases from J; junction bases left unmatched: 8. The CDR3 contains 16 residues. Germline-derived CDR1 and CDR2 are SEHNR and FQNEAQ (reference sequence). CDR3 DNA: TGTGCCAGCAGCGTATACACTAGCGGGGCTTACAATGAGCAGTTCTTC. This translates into CASSVYTSGAYNEQFF.

The CDR3 loop is CASSAGRGVYEQYF. CDR3 coding DNA: TGTGCCAGTAGTGCGGGGCGCGGAGTCTACGAGCAGTACTTC. V and J are TRBV19 and TRBJ2-7; D is possibly TRBD2 (6 bases). This CDR3 is 14 amino acids long. The V end was cut by 5 bases, the J end by 3 bases, with 14 bases between. Looked up from germline, CDR1 is LNHDA and CDR2 is SQIVND (reference sequence).

This chain's CDR3 is CASRLAGGQETQYF. The CDR3 DNA sequence: TGTGCCAGCAGGCTAGCGGGGGGGCAAGAGACCCAGTACTTC. The V gene is TRBV5-6, the J gene TRBJ2-5; 12 nucleotides agree with TRBD2. Germline loops: CDR1 SGHDT, CDR2 YYEEEE. The CDR3 sequence is 14 residues long. The trim removed 5 bases at V and 2 bases at J, leaving 1 base unmatched. The whole variable domain, remainder taken from reference TRBV5-6 and TRBJ2-5, is DAGVTQSPTHLIKTRGQQVTLRCSPKSGHDTVSWYQQALGQGPQFIFQYYEEEERQRGNFPDRFSGHQFPNYSSELNVNALLLGDSALYLCASRLAGGQETQYFGPGTRLLVL.

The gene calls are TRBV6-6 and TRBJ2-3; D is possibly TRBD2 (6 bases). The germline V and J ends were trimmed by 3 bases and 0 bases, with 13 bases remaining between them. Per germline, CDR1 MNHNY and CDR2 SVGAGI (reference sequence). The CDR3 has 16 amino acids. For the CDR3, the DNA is TGTGCCAGCAGTTATTGGGGGACTTTTAGCACAGATACGCAGTATTTT. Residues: CASSYWGTFSTDTQYF.

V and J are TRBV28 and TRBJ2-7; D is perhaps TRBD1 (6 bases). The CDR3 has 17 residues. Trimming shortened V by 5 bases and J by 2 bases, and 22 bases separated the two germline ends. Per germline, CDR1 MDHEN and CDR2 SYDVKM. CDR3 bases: TGTGCCAGCAGTAACCAACAGGGTTCCTTCGTAACCTACGAGCAGTACTTC. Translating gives CASSNQQGSFVTYEQYF.

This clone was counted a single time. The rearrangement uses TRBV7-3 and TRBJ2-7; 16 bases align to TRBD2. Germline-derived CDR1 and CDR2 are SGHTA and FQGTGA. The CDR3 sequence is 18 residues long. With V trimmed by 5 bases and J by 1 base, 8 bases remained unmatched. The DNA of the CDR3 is TGTGCCAGCAGCATCACGGGACTAGCGGGGGGGCCGTCCTACGAGCAGTACTTC. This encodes CASSITGLAGGPSYEQYF.

DNA for the CDR3: TGTGCTAGTGGTTTGGTATTGGTGGGCGCACACACAGATACGCAGTATTTT. Translation gives CASGLVLVGAHTDTQYF. The chain combines TRBV12-5 with TRBJ2-3; D is unresolved. V shed 0 bases and J shed 2 bases, with 15 bases lying between them. Germline assignment: CDR1 LGHNT and CDR2 FRNRAP. The CDR3 totals 17 residues. Full variable domain (outside the CDR3, taken from reference TRBV12-5 and TRBJ2-3): DARVTQTPRHKVTEMGQEVTMRCQPILGHNTVFWYRQTMMQGLELLAYFRNRAPLDDSGMPKDRFSAEMPDATLATLKIQPSEPRDSAVYFCASGLVLVGAHTDTQYFGPGTRLTVL.

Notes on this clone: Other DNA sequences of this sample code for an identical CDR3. CDR3 DNA: TGTGCCAGCTCCCTCACCGGCTCCTACGAGCAGTACTTC. Its translation is CASSLTGSYEQYF. The J gene is TRBJ2-7, the V gene TRBV27; D remains ambiguous. Trimming shortened V by 8 bases and J by 0 bases, and 11 bases separated the two germline ends. Germline V gene lookup returns CDR1 MNHEY and CDR2 SMNVEV (reference sequence). The CDR3 is made up of 13 amino acids.

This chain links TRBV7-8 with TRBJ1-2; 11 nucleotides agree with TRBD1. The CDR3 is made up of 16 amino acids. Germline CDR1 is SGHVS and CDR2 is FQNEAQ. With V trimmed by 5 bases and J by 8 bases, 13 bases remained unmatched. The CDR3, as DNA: TGTGCCAGCAGCATAGTCCCATCCGGGACAGGGGGAGGCTACACCTTC. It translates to CASSIVPSGTGGGYTF.

DNA for the CDR3: TGTGCCAGCAGGCAAAGGACAGTCGGGGGGGCCCAGTACTTC. It yields the protein CASRQRTVGGAQYF. The V and J genes are TRBV28 and TRBJ2-5; 8 bases map to TRBD2. This CDR3 is built from 14 residues. CDR1 is MDHEN and CDR2 is SYDVKM in the germline V gene. J was trimmed by 9 bases and V by 6 bases; bases with no gene match: 12. The full variable domain, with the rest looked up from reference TRBV28 and TRBJ2-5, is DVKVTQSSRYLVKRTGEKVFLECVQDMDHENMFWYRQDPGLGLRLIYFSYDVKMKEKGDIPEGYSVSREKKERFSLILESASTNQTSMYLCASRQRTVGGAQYFGPGTRLLVL.

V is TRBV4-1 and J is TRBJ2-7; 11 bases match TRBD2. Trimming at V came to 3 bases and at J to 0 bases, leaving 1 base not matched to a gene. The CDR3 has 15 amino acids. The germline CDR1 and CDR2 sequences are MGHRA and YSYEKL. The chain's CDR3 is CASSQGLAASYEQYF. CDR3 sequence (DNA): TGCGCCAGCAGCCAGGGACTAGCGGCCTCCTACGAGCAGTACTTC.

The CDR3 region is CASSPRGYGTEAFF. CDR3 nucleotide sequence: TGTGCCAGCAGCCCCCGGGGTTACGGCACTGAAGCTTTCTTT. The rearrangement joins TRBV5-8 to TRBJ1-1; D not certain. This CDR3 has 14 residues. Germline lookup yields CDR1 SGHTS and CDR2 YDEGEE. V shed 4 bases and J shed 4 bases, with 14 bases lying between them.

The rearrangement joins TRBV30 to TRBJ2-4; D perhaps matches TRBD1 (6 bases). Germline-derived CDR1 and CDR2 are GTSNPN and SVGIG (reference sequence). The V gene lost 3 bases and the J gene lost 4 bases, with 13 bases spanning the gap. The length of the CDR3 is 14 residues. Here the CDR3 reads CAWSFVGAKNIQYF. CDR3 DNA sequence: TGTGCCTGGAGCTTCGTGGGGGCAAAAAACATTCAGTACTTC.

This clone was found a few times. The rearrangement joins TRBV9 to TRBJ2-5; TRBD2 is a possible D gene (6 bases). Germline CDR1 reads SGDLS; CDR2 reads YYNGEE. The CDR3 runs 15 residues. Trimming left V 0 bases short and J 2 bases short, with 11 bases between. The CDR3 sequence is CASSVGLLAQETQYF. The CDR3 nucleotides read TGTGCCAGCAGCGTAGGTTTACTAGCTCAAGAGACCCAGTACTTC.

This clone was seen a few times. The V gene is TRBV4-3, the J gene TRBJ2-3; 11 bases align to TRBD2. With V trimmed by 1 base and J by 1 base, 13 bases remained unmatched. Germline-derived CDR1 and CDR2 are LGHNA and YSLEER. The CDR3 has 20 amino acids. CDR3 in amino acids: CASSQVVAGGPSGGTDTQYF. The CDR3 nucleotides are TGCGCCAGCAGCCAAGTGGTAGCGGGGGGGCCAAGTGGTGGCACAGATACGCAGTATTTT.